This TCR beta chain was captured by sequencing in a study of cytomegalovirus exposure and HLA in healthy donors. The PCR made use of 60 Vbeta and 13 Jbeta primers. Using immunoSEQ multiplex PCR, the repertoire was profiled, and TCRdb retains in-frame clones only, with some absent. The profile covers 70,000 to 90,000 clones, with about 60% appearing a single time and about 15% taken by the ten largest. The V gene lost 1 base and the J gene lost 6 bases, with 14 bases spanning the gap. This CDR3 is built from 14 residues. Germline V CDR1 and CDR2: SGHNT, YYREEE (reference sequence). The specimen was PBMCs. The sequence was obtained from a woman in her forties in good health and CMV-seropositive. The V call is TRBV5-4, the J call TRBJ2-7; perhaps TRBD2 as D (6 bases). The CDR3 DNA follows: TGTGCCAGCAGCTTGTACGGGGGTTCGGGCGAGCAGTACTTC. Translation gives CASSLYGGSGEQYF.